The 3 T cell receptor beta chains below all came from one sample that was sequenced in a study of T cells after yellow fever vaccination. TCRdb re-called the 5' RACE reads through MiXCR, storing one row per CDR3 protein. The table lists fewer than 450,000 distinct CDR3 sequences, around a tenth of them singletons, with roughly 18% in the top ten. This specimen was PBMCs, taken on the day of the first yellow fever vaccination. The receptors come from a man between 18 and 29 years old who received the YFV17D yellow fever vaccine.

This chain uses TRBV4-3 with TRBJ2-7; tentatively, D is TRBD1 (5 bases). Germline V lookup: CDR1 LGHNA, CDR2 YSLEER. V lost 3 bases and J lost 8, with 14 bases in between. The CDR3 totals 13 residues. CDR3 region: CASSHRPGYQQYF. The CDR3 DNA reads TGCGCCAGCAGCCACCGGCCAGGGTATCAGCAGTACTTC.

In its sample, this clonotype was seen a few times. DNA for the CDR3: TGTGCCAGCAGGACAGGGTTCCATGAAAAACTGTTTTTT. Translated: CASRTGFHEKLFF. This chain connects TRBV12-3 or TRBV12-4 to TRBJ1-4, with 7 bases aligning to TRBD1. V gave up 6 bases and J gave up 6 bases; unmatched junction bases: 4. This CDR3 contains 13 residues.

The chain couples TRBV4-3 to TRBJ2-2; 7 bases are a match to TRBD1. Germline CDR1 and CDR2: LGHNA and YSLEER. The V gene end was trimmed by 1 base and the J gene end by 4 bases; junction bases not matched to a gene: 18. This CDR3 is 20 amino acids long. CDR3 sequence: CASSQVPVGQTSERTGELFF. In DNA, the CDR3 is TGCGCCAGCAGCCAAGTCCCCGTGGGACAGACCTCTGAACGCACCGGGGAGCTGTTTTTT.